This T cell receptor beta chain was sequenced for a study of control samples from healthy donors and cancer patients. V was shortened by 5 bases and J by 1 base, with 15 bases between the two germline ends. CDR1 is LGHDT, CDR2 YNNKEL, per germline (reference sequence). The CDR3 covers 15 residues. Produced via immunoSEQ multiplex PCR; TCRdb's table is partial and in-frame only. The repertoire holds roughly 120,000 clones, with approximately 91% as singletons. Specimen: blood. The clonotype was recovered from a man aged 50-60 years in good health. This rearrangement joins TRBV3-1 (or the pseudogene TRBV3-2) to TRBJ2-7; possibly TRBD1 or TRBD2 for D (5 bases each). In DNA, the CDR3 is TGTGCCAGCAGCAGCCGATGGGGGTTTTCCTACGAGCAGTACTTC. It codes for CASSSRWGFSYEQYF.